The 4 T cell receptor beta chains below come from one sample, sequenced in a study of resident and recirculating memory T cells in vitiligo. The method was immunoSEQ multiplex PCR; TCRdb's version includes in-frame clones alone and lacks a portion of them. The sample contains fewer than 85,000 clones, around 92% of which appear only once. The sample was blood. These receptors all stem from a male donor with vitiligo.

V gene TRBV5-1 combines with J gene TRBJ1-1; possibly TRBD1 for D (6 bases). This CDR3 region has 15 residues. Germline values: CDR1 SGHRS, CDR2 YFSETQ. Trimming took 4 bases from V and 0 from J, leaving 13 bases between them. The CDR3: CASSLEYRVNTEAFF. The CDR3, as DNA: TGCGCCAGCAGCCTAGAATACAGGGTGAACACTGAAGCTTTCTTT.

This chain links TRBV11-3 with TRBJ1-2, with D possibly TRBD1 on 6 matching bases. Germline V lookup: CDR1 SGHNT, CDR2 YENEEA. Between the trimmed V and J ends, which lost 0 bases and 8 bases, there was a span of 13 bases. The CDR3 is made up of 14 amino acids. Here the CDR3 reads CASSLESAGVGYTF. CDR3 DNA sequence: TGTGCCAGCAGCTTAGAGTCGGCAGGGGTAGGCTACACCTTC.

A single count supports this clone. For the CDR3, the DNA is TGTGCCAGCAGCTTAGGTGGGAGAGGCTATTCAGAGCAGTACTTC. It specifies CASSLGGRGYSEQYF. V and J are TRBV11-2 and TRBJ2-7; D might be TRBD2 (5 bases). Germline assignment: CDR1 SGHAT and CDR2 FQNNGV. Trimming removed 1 base from V and 7 bases from J, with 17 bases in between. CDR3 length: 15 residues.

The chain couples TRBV11-2 to TRBJ1-2, with 11 bases matching TRBD1. Looked up from germline, CDR1 is SGHAT and CDR2 is FQNNGV. Trimming at V came to 5 bases and at J to 8 bases, leaving 7 bases not matched to a gene. This CDR3 comprises 14 residues. The CDR3 sequence: CASSLPGQGAGYTF. CDR3 nucleotide sequence: TGTGCCAGCAGCCTCCCCGGACAGGGGGCAGGCTACACCTTC.